The 31 T cell receptor beta chains below were found in one sample sequenced in a study of T cell clonality in common variable immunodeficiency. The repertoire was sequenced with immunoSEQ multiplex PCR; TCRdb's copy has only in-frame clones and lacks some. The data show about 64,000 clones, with none appearing a single time. Sequenced input: peripheral blood mononuclear cells. These TCRs come from a person between 18 and 75 years old in good health.

This clone was observed at least ten times. Sequencing ends 3 residues short of the CDR3 end; the germline J gene provides the rest. The chain links TRBV20-1 to TRBJ1-1; no clear D. The V gene's germline CDR1 is DFQATT and CDR2 SNEGSKA (reference sequence). Between the trimmed V and J ends, which lost 6 bases and 0 bases, there was a span of 8 bases. The CDR3 consists of 12 residues. CDR3 residues: CSAAIMNTEAFF. The covered CDR3 bases are TGCAGTGCAGCAATCATGAACACTGAA.

Concerning this clone: Coverage ceases 3 residues before the CDR3 finishes, and the germline J gene fills in the end. V usage is TRBV5-1 and J usage is TRBJ2-7, with 10 nucleotides matching TRBD1. The CDR3 is 16 residues long. V shed 0 bases, J shed 2 bases, and the junction held 5 bases outside the gene matches. The germline V gene has CDR1 SGHRS and CDR2 YFSETQ. CDR3 amino acids: CASSLGQGARTYEQYF. The sequenced CDR3 bases are TGCGCCAGCAGCTTGGGACAGGGGGCGCGGACCTACGAG.

This clone was picked up many times. CDR3 bases read: TGTGCCAGCAGCGTAGGGACCATCACAGGGGGCAAGAACACCGGGGAG. Protein product: CASSVGTITGGKNTGE. The entire CDR3 reads CASSVGTITGGKNTGELFF. The chain is built from TRBV9 and TRBJ2-2; 9 bases are shared with TRBD1. The read falls 3 residues short of the CDR3 end, and the missing part is taken from the germline J gene. CDR3 size: 19 residues. V shed 0 bases, J shed 1 base, and the junction held 10 bases outside the gene matches. CDR1 and CDR2 (germline): SGDLS, YYNGEE.

This clone was seen at least ten times. Read coverage stops 3 residues before the CDR3 terminus; the germline J gene supplies the remainder. The chain recombines TRBV2 with TRBJ1-1; 9 bases fit TRBD1. This CDR3 spans 17 amino acids. Germline lookup yields CDR1 SNHLY and CDR2 FYNNEI. V lost 6 bases to trimming and J lost 0 bases; unmatched junction nucleotides: 11. CDR3 residues: CASRLTGDRDMNTEAFF. The sequenced CDR3 bases are TGTGCCAGCAGGCTCACGGGGGACAGGGATATGAACACTGAA.

This clone was recorded many times. From the germline J gene comes the end of the CDR3, since the read stops 3 residues before it. This sequence joins TRBV18 and TRBJ2-7, with 7 bases matching TRBD2. The CDR3 totals 16 residues. V was clipped by 3 bases and J by 5 bases; unmatched bases: 13. CDR1 and CDR2 (germline): KGHSH, LQKENI. The CDR3 DNA, read in part, is TGTGCCAGCTCACCGAACTCCGGGACTACGGCCCACGAG. It translates to CASSPNSGTTAHE. The whole CDR3 region reads CASSPNSGTTAHEQYF.

This clone was seen a few times. The sequence runs out 3 residues before the end of the CDR3; the remainder is reconstructed from the germline J gene. The V gene is TRBV5-1, the J gene TRBJ2-1; TRBD2 matches at 7 bases. The CDR3 totals 16 residues. With 1 base clipped from V and 4 bases from J, the junction kept 8 bases outside the gene matches. Germline CDR1 SGHRS, CDR2 YFSETQ. The CDR3 spells CASSLWASGPYNEQFF. CDR3 DNA (partial): TGCGCCAGCAGCTTGTGGGCTAGCGGACCATACAATGAG. The full variable domain, with the rest looked up from reference TRBV5-1 and TRBJ2-1, is KAGVTQTPRYLIKTRGQQVTLSCSPISGHRSVSWYQQTPGQGLQFLFEYFSETQRNKGNFPGRFSGRQFSNSRSEMNVSTLELGDSALYLCASSLWASGPYNEQFFGPGTRLTVL.

The sample holds many counts of this clone. The read stops 3 residues short of the end of the CDR3; the missing end is completed from the germline J gene. The V call is TRBV18, the J call TRBJ1-1, with 7 nucleotides matching TRBD1. Germline CDR1 and CDR2: KGHSH and LQKENI. This CDR3 comprises 14 residues. Incomplete CDR3 DNA: TGTGCCAGCTCACCGACAGGGAGGGCCGACGGA. As protein: CASSPTGRADG. The CDR3 in its entirety is CASSPTGRADGAFF.

This clone was recorded many times. Read coverage stops 3 residues before the CDR3 terminus; the germline J gene supplies the remainder. The V gene is TRBV18, the J gene TRBJ1-5; D unresolved. V shed 5 bases and J shed 4 bases, with 12 bases lying between them. The CDR3 is 14 amino acids. CDR1 and CDR2 (germline): KGHSH, LQKENI. CDR3 amino acids: CASSIWPENQPQHF. CDR3 DNA (partial): TGTGCCAGCTCAATCTGGCCCGAGAATCAGCCC.

This clone was found many times. Coverage ceases 3 residues before the CDR3 finishes, and the germline J gene fills in the end. J is TRBJ1-1 and V is TRBV19; D gene unclear. This CDR3 is built from 13 residues. Germline V lookup: CDR1 LNHDA, CDR2 SQIVND (reference sequence). Trimming took 6 bases from V and 3 from J, leaving 11 bases between them. CDR3 DNA (partial): TGTGCCAGTAGCCCTACGGTGTACACTGAA. This translates into CASSPTVYTE. The entire CDR3 protein reads CASSPTVYTEAFF.

Ten or more counts support this clone. The read finishes 3 residues shy of the CDR3 end, and the germline J gene is used to complete it. This chain uses TRBV20-1 with TRBJ2-5; weak D call: TRBD2 (6 bases). CDR3 length: 14 amino acids. CDR1 and CDR2 from the germline V gene are DFQATT and SNEGSKA (reference sequence). Trimming cost V 0 bases and J 5 bases, with 13 bases left between them. CDR3 sequence: CSARERGPGETQYF. CDR3 bases read: TGCAGTGCTAGAGAGCGGGGACCGGGGGAGACC.

This clone was counted ten times or more. A read error may produce the germline difference seen at one junction end. The read finishes 3 residues shy of the CDR3 end, and the germline J gene is used to complete it. The chain links TRBV7-7 to TRBJ2-3; D may be TRBD2 (6 bases). CDR3 size: 14 residues. The germline V gene encodes CDR1 SSHAT and CDR2 FNYEAQ (reference sequence). CDR3 DNA, as far as it was read: TGTGCTAGCAGCCTTAGCGGTTTCACAGATACG. Protein product: CASSLSGFTDT. The CDR3 in its entirety is CASSLSGFTDTQYF.

This clone has ten or more counts. The read gets to within 3 residues of the CDR3 end, and the germline J gene fills in the rest. The rearrangement links TRBV30 to TRBJ2-1; 10 nucleotides agree with TRBD2. Germline V gives CDR1 GTSNPN, CDR2 SVGIG (reference sequence). V trimming: 5 bases; J trimming: 7 bases; junction bases outside the gene matches: 8. This CDR3 contains 14 residues. The CDR3 sequence is CAWDSGRRRNEQFF. The DNA read from the CDR3 is TGTGCCTGGGATAGCGGGAGGCGCAGGAATGAG.

This clone was detected ten times or more. The CDR3 extends 3 residues past the end of the read, so its final part is completed from the germline J gene. V usage is TRBV20-1 and J usage is TRBJ2-7; 10 nucleotides match TRBD2. Per germline, CDR1 DFQATT and CDR2 SNEGSKA (reference sequence). Trimming took 4 bases from V and 1 from J; bases not matched to a gene: 4. This CDR3 contains 14 residues. Partial CDR3 DNA: TGCAGTGCTACGACTAGCGGGCGTTCCTACGAG. Residues: CSATTSGRSYE. The complete CDR3 protein is CSATTSGRSYEQYF.

In this sample, this clone turned up many times. The read finishes 3 residues shy of the CDR3 end, and the germline J gene is used to complete it. The chain carries TRBV19 and TRBJ2-7, with TRBD2 matching 9 bases. CDR1 is LNHDA and CDR2 is SQIVND in the germline V gene (reference sequence). The CDR3 is 15 amino acids. V dropped 6 bases and J dropped 1; count of bases not matched to a gene: 7. CDR3 protein: CASSPSSGASYEQYF. The covered CDR3 bases are TGTGCCAGTAGCCCATCTAGCGGGGCGTCCTACGAG.

This clone was seen repeatedly, ten times or more. With the read ending 3 residues before the CDR3 end, the germline J gene is used to fill in that end. This sample includes further DNA sequences coding for the same CDR3. V and J are TRBV20-1 and TRBJ2-1; D may be TRBD2 (7 bases). The germline CDR1 and CDR2 sequences are DFQATT and SNEGSKA (reference sequence). The CDR3 has 14 amino acids. V lost 4 bases to trimming and J lost 1 base, with 11 bases between them. CDR3 sequence: CSAKGGSSYNEQFF. Partial CDR3 DNA: TGCAGTGCTAAGGGGGGGAGTTCCTACAATGAG.

This clone occurred many times. The CDR3 extends 3 residues past the end of the read, so its final part is completed from the germline J gene. The chain recombines TRBV13 with TRBJ2-1; tentatively, D is TRBD2 (6 bases). V gave up 0 bases and J gave up 0 bases, with 9 bases separating them. The germline V gene encodes CDR1 PRHDT and CDR2 FYEKMQ (reference sequence). The length of the CDR3 is 16 residues. CDR3 sequence: CASSLGGTPSYNEQFF. The CDR3 bases that were read are TGTGCCAGCAGCTTAGGCGGGACTCCCTCCTACAATGAG.

This clone was picked up many times. The CDR3 end lies 3 residues beyond the end of the read and is filled in from the germline J gene. The gene calls are TRBV29-1 and TRBJ2-3, with 8 bases that match TRBD1. V was clipped by 0 bases and J by 0 bases; unmatched bases: 14. The CDR3 extends over 19 amino acids. In germline, CDR1 is SQVTM, CDR2 ANQGSEA. The DNA read from the CDR3 is TGCAGCGTTGAAGAGGTCCGGAATAACAGGGGGATTAGCACAGATACG. It specifies CSVEEVRNNRGISTDT. The full CDR3 protein is CSVEEVRNNRGISTDTQYF.

This clone was detected ten times or more. The CDR3 DNA, read in part, is TGTGCCAGCAGTGGGGCAGGGTTAAACATT. Encoded protein: CASSGAGLNI. The entire CDR3 is CASSGAGLNIQYF. The chain carries TRBV6-1 and TRBJ2-4, with D possibly TRBD1 on 5 matching bases. Coverage ceases 3 residues before the CDR3 finishes, and the germline J gene fills in the end. V was clipped by 4 bases and J by 6 bases, with 10 bases between them. Germline V lookup: CDR1 MNHNS, CDR2 SASEGT. CDR3 length: 13 amino acids.

Only a few counts were recorded for this clone. The DNA ends 3 residues before the CDR3 does, and the rest of the CDR3 is filled in from the germline J gene. V is TRBV5-1 and J is TRBJ1-4; tentatively, D is TRBD1 (5 bases). With 0 bases removed from V and 6 bases from J, the gap between germline ends came to 12 bases. Looked up from germline, CDR1 is SGHRS and CDR2 is YFSETQ. The CDR3 runs to 15 residues. CDR3 DNA (partial): TGCGCCAGCAGCTTGGCCGGGGGTTTTGATGAAAAA. It specifies CASSLAGGFDEK. In full, the CDR3 reads CASSLAGGFDEKLFF.

This clone occurred many times. Read data end 3 residues before the CDR3 end; the end is taken from the germline J gene. The V gene is TRBV7-8, the J gene TRBJ2-1, with D unclear. V was cut by 7 bases and J by 9 bases, with 22 bases left in between. The V gene's germline CDR1 is SGHVS and CDR2 FQNEAQ. The CDR3 consists of 15 residues. CDR3 sequence reads: CASNKLVPILGEQFF. Incomplete CDR3 DNA: TGTGCCAGCAACAAGCTAGTACCTATCCTCGGTGAG.

There are many counts of this clone. The CDR3 DNA, read in part, is TGCGCCAGCAGCTTGGTACCGAGCGGGGGAGCGGGGGAGACC. It yields the protein CASSLVPSGGAGET. The full CDR3 sequence reads CASSLVPSGGAGETQYF. This chain uses TRBV5-1 with TRBJ2-5, with 8 bases identical to TRBD2. The read falls 3 residues short of the CDR3 end, and the missing part is taken from the germline J gene. The CDR3 sequence is 17 residues long. V gave up 0 bases and J gave up 5 bases; unmatched junction bases: 12. In germline, CDR1 is SGHRS, CDR2 YFSETQ. Variable domain in full (rest from reference TRBV5-1 and TRBJ2-5): KAGVTQTPRYLIKTRGQQVTLSCSPISGHRSVSWYQQTPGQGLQFLFEYFSETQRNKGNFPGRFSGRQFSNSRSEMNVSTLELGDSALYLCASSLVPSGGAGETQYFGPGTRLLVL.

In its sample, this clone was seen many times. The observed sequence ends 3 residues before the CDR3 terminus, with the missing tail filled in from the germline J gene. This chain joins TRBV23-1 and TRBJ1-1, with D perhaps matching TRBD1 (5 bases). TRBV23-1 is sorted into the ORF group, with uncertain function. There are 19 residues in the CDR3. V lost 0 bases and J 1 base, leaving 21 bases between the germline ends. CDR3 DNA (partial): TGCGCCAGCAGTCAATCGAGGGGCAAAGGGTGGGAGGGGAACACTGAA. Translated: CASSQSRGKGWEGNTE. The entire CDR3 protein reads CASSQSRGKGWEGNTEAFF.

This clone has a count of ten or more. The read comes to an end 3 residues before the CDR3 does, leaving the germline J gene to fill in the end. The V call is TRBV4-2, the J call TRBJ1-4; D is perhaps TRBD1 (6 bases). The germline V and J ends were trimmed by 4 bases and 0 bases, with 15 bases remaining between them. This CDR3 has 17 amino acids. Per the germline V gene, CDR1 is LGHNA and CDR2 is YNFKEQ. CDR3 bases read: TGTGCCAGCAGCCGGGGGCGCGGGTCCTCAACTAATGAAAAA. As protein: CASSRGRGSSTNEK. The whole CDR3 is CASSRGRGSSTNEKLFF.

This clone came up many times. A junction boundary mismatches the germline segment, possibly from a read error. The DNA ends 3 residues before the CDR3 does, and the rest of the CDR3 is filled in from the germline J gene. The V gene is TRBV5-1, the J gene TRBJ2-2, with 8 bases that match TRBD1. Looked up from germline, CDR1 is SGHRS and CDR2 is YFSETQ. The CDR3 sequence is 16 residues long. CDR3 DNA, as far as it was read: TGCGCCAGCAGCTTGATTGGGGACAGGAACACCAGGGAG. Translating it yields CASSLIGDRNTRE. The full CDR3 reads CASSLIGDRNTRELFF. The whole variable domain, remainder taken from reference TRBV5-1 and TRBJ2-2, is KAGVTQTPRYLIKTRGQQVTLSCSPISGHRSVSWYQQTPGQGLQFLFEYFSETQRNKGNFPGRFSGRQFSNSRSEMNVSTLELGDSALYLCASSLIGDRNTRELFFGEGSRLTVL.

The table lists this clone with many counts. The read terminates 3 residues before the CDR3 end, so the remaining end is supplied by the germline J gene. The chain couples TRBV30 to TRBJ2-1, with D tentatively TRBD2 (6 bases). The CDR3 extends over 16 amino acids. Germline assignment: CDR1 GTSNPN and CDR2 SVGIG (reference sequence). V lost 3 bases, J lost 4 bases, and 19 bases lay in between. The sequenced CDR3 bases are TGTGCCTGGAGCGTAAAACTAGCCGCTACTTACAATGAG. Amino acids: CAWSVKLAATYNE. The complete CDR3 sequence is CAWSVKLAATYNEQFF.

This clone was picked up many times. The CDR3 extends 3 residues past the end of the read, so its final part is completed from the germline J gene. The gene calls are TRBV5-1 and TRBJ2-3; D uncertain. V was shortened by 9 bases and J by 6 bases, with 20 bases between the two germline ends. The CDR3 has 14 residues. CDR1 is SGHRS, CDR2 YFSETQ, per germline. CDR3 DNA (partial): TGCGCCACCAAGGCAGGCCCGTCGTCCGATACG. Protein: CATKAGPSSDT. The full CDR3 is CATKAGPSSDTQYF.

This clone occurred many times. The read comes to an end 3 residues before the CDR3 does, leaving the germline J gene to fill in the end. This chain links TRBV30 with TRBJ2-2, with D possibly TRBD1 on 6 matching bases. The V gene lost 7 bases and the J gene lost 2 bases, with 14 bases spanning the gap. The CDR3 is made up of 14 amino acids. Germline CDR1 reads GTSNPN; CDR2 reads SVGIG (reference sequence). CDR3 protein: CASEGDLNTGELFF. Partial CDR3 DNA: TGTGCCTCCGAGGGGGATTTAAACACCGGGGAG. Full variable domain (rest looked up from reference TRBV30 and TRBJ2-2): SQTIHQWPATLVQPVGSPLSLECTVEGTSNPNLYWYRQAAGRGLQLLFYSVGIGQISSEVPQNLSASRPQDRQFILSSKKLLLSDSGFYLCASEGDLNTGELFFGEGSRLTVL.

Ten or more counts support this clone. Coverage ceases 3 residues before the CDR3 finishes, and the germline J gene fills in the end. The chain couples TRBV19 to TRBJ1-1; tentatively, D is TRBD1 (5 bases). Germline CDR1 and CDR2: LNHDA and SQIVND (reference sequence). The CDR3 sequence is 10 residues long. The V end was cut by 9 bases, the J end by 6 bases, with 8 bases between. CDR3 DNA, as far as it was read: TGTGCCAGCTGGGGGGCTGAA. Its translation: CASWGAE. The full CDR3 reads CASWGAEAFF.

Many counts were recorded for this clone. The read terminates 3 residues ahead of where the CDR3 ends, so the germline J gene completes it. The chain combines TRBV19 with TRBJ2-1, with 9 bases that match TRBD2. Germline V gives CDR1 LNHDA, CDR2 SQIVND (reference sequence). With V trimmed by 5 bases and J by 8 bases, 13 bases remained unmatched. This CDR3 has 16 residues. This CDR3 reads CASSSGVAGAGDEQFF. The CDR3 DNA, read in part, is TGTGCCAGTAGTTCCGGGGTAGCGGGGGCCGGGGATGAG.

In its sample, this clone was seen many times. A clone one base away is much larger, so this may be a read error. The read gets to within 3 residues of the CDR3 end, and the germline J gene fills in the rest. The rearrangement joins TRBV5-1 to TRBJ1-1, with D possibly TRBD1 on 5 matching bases. CDR3 length: 18 amino acids. CDR1 SGHRS and CDR2 YFSETQ come from the germline V gene. V was trimmed by 4 bases and J by 4 bases, leaving 26 bases between them. The sequenced part of the CDR3 DNA is TGCGCCAGCAGCCAGGGTTCCACCTGGACAAGCATGAGCACTGAA. The encoded protein is CASSQGSTWTSMSTE. The full-length CDR3 reads as CASSQGSTWTSMSTEAFF.

This clone was found many times. The read falls 3 residues short of the CDR3 end, and the missing part is taken from the germline J gene. The chain combines TRBV29-1 with TRBJ1-1; 8 bases match TRBD1. Germline CDR1 SQVTM, CDR2 ANQGSEA. The CDR3 contains 14 residues. With V trimmed by 5 bases and J by 2 bases, 7 bases remained unmatched. CDR3 DNA, as far as it was read: TGCAGCGTTAGAACCGGACAGGGCAACACTGAA. Translated: CSVRTGQGNTE. The full CDR3 reads CSVRTGQGNTEAFF.